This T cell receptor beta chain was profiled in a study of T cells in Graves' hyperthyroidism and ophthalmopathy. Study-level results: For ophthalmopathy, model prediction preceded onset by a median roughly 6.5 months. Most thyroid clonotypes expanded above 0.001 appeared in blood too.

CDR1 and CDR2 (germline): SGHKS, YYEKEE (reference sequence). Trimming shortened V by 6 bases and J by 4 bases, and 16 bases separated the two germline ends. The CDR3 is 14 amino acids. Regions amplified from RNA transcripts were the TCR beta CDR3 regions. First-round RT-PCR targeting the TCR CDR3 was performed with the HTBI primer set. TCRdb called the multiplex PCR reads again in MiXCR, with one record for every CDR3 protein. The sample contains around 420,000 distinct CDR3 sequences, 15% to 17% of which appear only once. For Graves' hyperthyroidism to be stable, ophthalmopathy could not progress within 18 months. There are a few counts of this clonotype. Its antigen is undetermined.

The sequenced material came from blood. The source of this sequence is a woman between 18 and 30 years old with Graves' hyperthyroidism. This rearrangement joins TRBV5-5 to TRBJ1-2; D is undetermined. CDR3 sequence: CASTTGRTLYGYTF. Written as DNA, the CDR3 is TGTGCCAGCACCACTGGGCGGACGCTCTATGGCTACACCTTC.